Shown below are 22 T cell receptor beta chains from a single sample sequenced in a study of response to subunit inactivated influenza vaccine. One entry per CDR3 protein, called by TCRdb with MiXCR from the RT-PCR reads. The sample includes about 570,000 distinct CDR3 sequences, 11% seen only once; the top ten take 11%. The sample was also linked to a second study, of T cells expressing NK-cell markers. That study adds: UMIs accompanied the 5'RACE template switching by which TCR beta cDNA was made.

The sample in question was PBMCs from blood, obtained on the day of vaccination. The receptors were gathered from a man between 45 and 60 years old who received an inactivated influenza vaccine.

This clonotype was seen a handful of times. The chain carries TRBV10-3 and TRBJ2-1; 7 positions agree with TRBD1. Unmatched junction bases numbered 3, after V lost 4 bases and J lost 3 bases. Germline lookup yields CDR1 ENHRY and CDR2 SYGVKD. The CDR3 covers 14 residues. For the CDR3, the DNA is TGTGCCATCAGTGCGGGGACAGACTACAATGAGCAGTTCTTC. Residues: CAISAGTDYNEQFF.

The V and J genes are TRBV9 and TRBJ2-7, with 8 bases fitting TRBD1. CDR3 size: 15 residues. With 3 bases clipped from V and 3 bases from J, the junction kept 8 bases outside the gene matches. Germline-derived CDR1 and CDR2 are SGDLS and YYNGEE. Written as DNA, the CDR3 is TGTGCCAGCAGCGCGGGGACAGGTCGAATCTACGAGCAGTACTTC. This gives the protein CASSAGTGRIYEQYF.

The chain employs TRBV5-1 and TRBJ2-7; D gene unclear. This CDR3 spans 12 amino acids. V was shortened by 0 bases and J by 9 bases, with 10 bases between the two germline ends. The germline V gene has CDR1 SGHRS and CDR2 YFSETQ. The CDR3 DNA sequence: TGCGCCAGCAGCTTGGAGGGCACGGCGCAGTACTTC. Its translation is CASSLEGTAQYF.

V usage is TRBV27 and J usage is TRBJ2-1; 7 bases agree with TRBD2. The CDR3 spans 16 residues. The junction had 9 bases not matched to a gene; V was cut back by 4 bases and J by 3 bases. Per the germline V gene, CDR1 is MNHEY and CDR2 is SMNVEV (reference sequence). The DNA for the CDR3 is TGTGCCAGCAGTTCCCGAGCGGGACCCTTCTACAATGAGCAGTTCTTC. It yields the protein CASSSRAGPFYNEQFF.

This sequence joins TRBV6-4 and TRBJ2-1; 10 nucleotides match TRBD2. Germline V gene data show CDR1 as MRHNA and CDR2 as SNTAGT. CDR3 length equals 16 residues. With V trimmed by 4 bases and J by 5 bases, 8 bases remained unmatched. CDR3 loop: CASSGYRTSGNNEQFF. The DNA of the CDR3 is TGTGCCAGCAGTGGGTACCGGACTAGCGGTAACAATGAGCAGTTCTTC.

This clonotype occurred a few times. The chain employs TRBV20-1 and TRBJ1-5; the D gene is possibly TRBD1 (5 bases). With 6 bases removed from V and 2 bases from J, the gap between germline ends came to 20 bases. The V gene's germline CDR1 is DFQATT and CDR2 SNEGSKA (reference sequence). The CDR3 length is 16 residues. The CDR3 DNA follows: TGCAGTGCCCGCATCGTTCGGGACGAAGGCAATCAGCCCCAGCATTTT. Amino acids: CSARIVRDEGNQPQHF.

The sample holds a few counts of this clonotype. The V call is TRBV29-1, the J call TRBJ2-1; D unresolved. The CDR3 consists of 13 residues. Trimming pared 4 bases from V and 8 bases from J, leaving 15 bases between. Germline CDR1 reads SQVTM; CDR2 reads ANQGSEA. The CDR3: CSVGVGVFYEQFF. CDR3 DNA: TGCAGCGTTGGGGTAGGAGTGTTTTATGAGCAGTTCTTC.

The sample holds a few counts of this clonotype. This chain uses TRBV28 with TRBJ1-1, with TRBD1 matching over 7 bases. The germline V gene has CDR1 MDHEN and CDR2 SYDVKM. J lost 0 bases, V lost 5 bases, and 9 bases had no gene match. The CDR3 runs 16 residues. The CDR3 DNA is TGTGCCAGCAGTCAAGATGACAGGGCTCTGAACACTGAAGCTTTCTTT. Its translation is CASSQDDRALNTEAFF. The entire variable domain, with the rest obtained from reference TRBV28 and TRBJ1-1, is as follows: DVKVTQSSRYLVKRTGEKVFLECVQDMDHENMFWYRQDPGLGLRLIYFSYDVKMKEKGDIPEGYSVSREKKERFSLILESASTNQTSMYLCASSQDDRALNTEAFFGQGTRLTVV.

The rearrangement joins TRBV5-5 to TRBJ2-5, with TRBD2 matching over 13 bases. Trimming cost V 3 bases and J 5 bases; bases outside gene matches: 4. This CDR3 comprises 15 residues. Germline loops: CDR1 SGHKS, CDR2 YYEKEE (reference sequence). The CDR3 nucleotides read TGTGCCAGCAGCTCGACTAGCGGGAGGATTGAGACCCAGTACTTC. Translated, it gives CASSSTSGRIETQYF. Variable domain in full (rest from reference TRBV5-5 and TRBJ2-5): DAGVTQSPTHLIKTRGQQVTLRCSPISGHKSVSWYQQVLGQGPQFIFQYYEKEERGRGNFPDRFSARQFPNYSSELNVNALLLGDSALYLCASSSTSGRIETQYFGPGTRLLVL.

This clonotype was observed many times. Here the CDR3 reads CASSFNRLNEQFF. DNA of the CDR3: TGTGCCAGCAGCTTTAACAGATTGAATGAGCAGTTCTTC. The J gene is TRBJ2-1, the V gene TRBV7-2; no clear D. Germline CDR1 reads SGHTA; CDR2 reads FQGNSA. The V and J ends lost 3 bases and 7 bases respectively, with 10 bases between them. The CDR3 consists of 13 residues.

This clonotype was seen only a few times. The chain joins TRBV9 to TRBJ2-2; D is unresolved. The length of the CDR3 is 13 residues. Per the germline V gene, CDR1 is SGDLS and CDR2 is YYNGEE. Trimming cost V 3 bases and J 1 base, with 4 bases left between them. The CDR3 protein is CASSGRNTGELFF. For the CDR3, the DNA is TGTGCCAGCAGCGGGCGGAACACCGGGGAGCTGTTTTTT.

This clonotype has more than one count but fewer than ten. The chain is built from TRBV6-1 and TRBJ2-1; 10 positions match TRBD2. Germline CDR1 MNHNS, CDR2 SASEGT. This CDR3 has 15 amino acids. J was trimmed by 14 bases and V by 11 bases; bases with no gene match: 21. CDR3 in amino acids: CAARTAGAAGGPEFF. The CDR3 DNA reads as TGTGCCGCGCGCACAGCGGGGGCAGCGGGGGGGCCGGAGTTCTTC.

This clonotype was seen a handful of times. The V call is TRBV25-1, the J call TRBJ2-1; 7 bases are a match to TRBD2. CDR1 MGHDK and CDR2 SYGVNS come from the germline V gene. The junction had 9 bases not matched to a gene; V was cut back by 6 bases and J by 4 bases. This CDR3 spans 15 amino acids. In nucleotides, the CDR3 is TGTGCCAGCAGCGACACCGGGACTATTTACAATGAGCAGTTCTTC. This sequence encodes CASSDTGTIYNEQFF.

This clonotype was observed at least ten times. The CDR3 nucleotides read TGTGCCAGCAGCCCCCAGGGACCGGGGTATAATTCACCCCTCCACTTT. Its translation is CASSPQGPGYNSPLHF. The genes are TRBV7-2 and TRBJ1-6; D might be TRBD1 (5 bases). The CDR3 has 16 residues. The V end lost 5 bases, the J end lost 4 bases, and 15 bases lay between the germline ends. Looked up from germline, CDR1 is SGHTA and CDR2 is FQGNSA.

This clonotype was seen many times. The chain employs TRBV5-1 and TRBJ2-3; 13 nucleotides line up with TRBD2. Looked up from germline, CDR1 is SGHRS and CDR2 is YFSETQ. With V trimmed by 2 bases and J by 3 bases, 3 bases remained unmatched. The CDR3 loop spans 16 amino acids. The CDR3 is CASSFLLAGGTDTQYF. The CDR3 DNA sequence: TGCGCCAGCAGCTTCCTACTAGCGGGAGGGACAGATACGCAGTATTTT. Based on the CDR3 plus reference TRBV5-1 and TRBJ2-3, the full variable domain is KAGVTQTPRYLIKTRGQQVTLSCSPISGHRSVSWYQQTPGQGLQFLFEYFSETQRNKGNFPGRFSGRQFSNSRSEMNVSTLELGDSALYLCASSFLLAGGTDTQYFGPGTRLTVL.

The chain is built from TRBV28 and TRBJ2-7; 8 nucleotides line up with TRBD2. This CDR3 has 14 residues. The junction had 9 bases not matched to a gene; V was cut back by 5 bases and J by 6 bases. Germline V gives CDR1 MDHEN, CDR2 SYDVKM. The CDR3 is CASSIAGHLSEQYF. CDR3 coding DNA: TGTGCCAGCAGTATAGCGGGACACCTCTCCGAGCAGTACTTC.

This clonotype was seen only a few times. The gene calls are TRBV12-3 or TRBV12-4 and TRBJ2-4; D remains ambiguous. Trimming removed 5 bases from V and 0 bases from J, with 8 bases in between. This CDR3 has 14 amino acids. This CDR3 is CASSRVLAKNIQYF. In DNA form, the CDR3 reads TGTGCCAGCAGTCGGGTACTAGCCAAAAACATTCAGTACTTC.

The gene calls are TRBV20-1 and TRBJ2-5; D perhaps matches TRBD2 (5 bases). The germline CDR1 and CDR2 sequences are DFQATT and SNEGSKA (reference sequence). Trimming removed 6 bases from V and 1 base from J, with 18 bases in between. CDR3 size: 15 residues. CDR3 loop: CSAKKTSGLQETQYF. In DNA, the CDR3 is TGCAGTGCCAAGAAGACAAGCGGACTCCAAGAGACCCAGTACTTC.

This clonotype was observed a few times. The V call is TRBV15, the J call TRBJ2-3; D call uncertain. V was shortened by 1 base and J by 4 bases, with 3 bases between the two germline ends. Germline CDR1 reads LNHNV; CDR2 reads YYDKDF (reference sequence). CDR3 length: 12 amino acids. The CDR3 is CATSRVADTQYF. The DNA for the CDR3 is TGTGCCACCAGCAGAGTTGCAGATACGCAGTATTTT.

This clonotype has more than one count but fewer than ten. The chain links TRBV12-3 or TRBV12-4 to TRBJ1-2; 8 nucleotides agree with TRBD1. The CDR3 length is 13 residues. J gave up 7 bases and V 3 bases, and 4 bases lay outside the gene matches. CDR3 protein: CASSLQGARGYTF. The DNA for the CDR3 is TGTGCCAGCAGTTTGCAGGGGGCGCGTGGCTACACCTTC.

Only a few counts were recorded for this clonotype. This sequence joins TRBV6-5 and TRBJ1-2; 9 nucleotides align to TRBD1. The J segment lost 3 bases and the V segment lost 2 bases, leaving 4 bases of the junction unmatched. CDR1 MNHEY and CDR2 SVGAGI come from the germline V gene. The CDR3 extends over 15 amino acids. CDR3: CASSYAGQGYYGYTF. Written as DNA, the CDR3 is TGTGCCAGCAGTTACGCGGGACAGGGCTACTATGGCTACACCTTC.

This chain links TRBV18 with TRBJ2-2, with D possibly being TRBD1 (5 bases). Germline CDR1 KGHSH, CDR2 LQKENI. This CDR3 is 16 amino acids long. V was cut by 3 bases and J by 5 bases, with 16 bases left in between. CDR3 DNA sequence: TGTGCCAGCTCACCCCGACAGTGTCGCCGGACCGGGGAGCTGTTTTTT. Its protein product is CASSPRQCRRTGELFF.